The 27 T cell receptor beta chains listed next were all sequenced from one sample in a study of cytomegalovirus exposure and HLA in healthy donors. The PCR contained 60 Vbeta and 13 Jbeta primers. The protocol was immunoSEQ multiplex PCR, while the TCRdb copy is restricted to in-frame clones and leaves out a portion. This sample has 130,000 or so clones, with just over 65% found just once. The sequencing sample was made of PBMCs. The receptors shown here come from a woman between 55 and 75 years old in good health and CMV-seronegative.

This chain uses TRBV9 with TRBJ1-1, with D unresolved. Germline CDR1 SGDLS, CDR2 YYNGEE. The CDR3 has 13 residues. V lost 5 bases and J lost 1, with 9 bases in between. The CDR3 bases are TGTGCCAGCAGTGAGACACCGAACACTGAAGCTTTCTTT. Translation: CASSETPNTEAFF.

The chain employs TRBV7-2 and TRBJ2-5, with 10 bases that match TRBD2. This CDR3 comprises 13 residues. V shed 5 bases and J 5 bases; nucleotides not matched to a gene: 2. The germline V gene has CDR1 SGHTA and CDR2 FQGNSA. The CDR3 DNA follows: TGTGCCAGCAGCCAGGGACTAGCGGAGACCCAGTACTTC. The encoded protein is CASSQGLAETQYF.

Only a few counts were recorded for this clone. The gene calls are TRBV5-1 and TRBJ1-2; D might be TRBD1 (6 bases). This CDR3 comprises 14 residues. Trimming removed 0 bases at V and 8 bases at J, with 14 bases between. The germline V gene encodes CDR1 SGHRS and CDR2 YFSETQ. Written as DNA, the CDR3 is TGCGCCAGCAGCTTGGCCGGGCGCCAGGGGGGCTACACCTTC. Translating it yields CASSLAGRQGGYTF.

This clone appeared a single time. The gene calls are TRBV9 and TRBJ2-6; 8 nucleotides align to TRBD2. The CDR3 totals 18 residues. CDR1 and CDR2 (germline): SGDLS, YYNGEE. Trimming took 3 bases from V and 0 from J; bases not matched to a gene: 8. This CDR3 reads CASSDPASGHSGANVLTF. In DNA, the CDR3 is TGTGCCAGCAGCGATCCGGCTAGCGGGCACTCTGGGGCCAACGTCCTGACTTTC.

CDR3 in amino acids: CASSQDRGPDYGYTF. The CDR3 nucleotides are TGTGCCAGCAGCCAAGATCGAGGGCCGGACTATGGCTACACCTTC. This sequence joins TRBV4-2 and TRBJ1-2; D is uncertain. The CDR3 spans 15 residues. Trimming left V 0 bases short and J 3 bases short, with 11 bases between. The V gene's germline CDR1 is LGHNA and CDR2 YNFKEQ.

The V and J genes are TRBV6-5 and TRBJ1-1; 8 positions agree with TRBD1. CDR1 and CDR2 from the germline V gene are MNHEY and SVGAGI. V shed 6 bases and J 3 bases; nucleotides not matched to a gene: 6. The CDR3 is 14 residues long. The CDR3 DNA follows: TGTGCCAGCAGGGACAGGGTGGTAGACACTGAAGCTTTCTTT. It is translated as CASRDRVVDTEAFF.

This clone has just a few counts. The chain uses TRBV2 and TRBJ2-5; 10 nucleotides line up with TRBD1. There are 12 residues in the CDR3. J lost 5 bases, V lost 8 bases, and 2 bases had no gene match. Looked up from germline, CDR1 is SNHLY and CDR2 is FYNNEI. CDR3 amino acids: CASVDRGETQYF. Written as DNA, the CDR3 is TGTGCCAGCGTGGACAGGGGGGAGACCCAGTACTTC.

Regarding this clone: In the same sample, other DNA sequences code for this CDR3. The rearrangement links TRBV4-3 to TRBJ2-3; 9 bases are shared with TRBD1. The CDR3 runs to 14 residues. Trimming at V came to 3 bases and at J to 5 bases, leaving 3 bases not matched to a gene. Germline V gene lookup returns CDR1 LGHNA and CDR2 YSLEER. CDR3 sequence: CASSQRTGVDTQYF. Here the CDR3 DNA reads TGCGCCAGCAGCCAGCGGACAGGGGTAGATACGCAGTATTTT.

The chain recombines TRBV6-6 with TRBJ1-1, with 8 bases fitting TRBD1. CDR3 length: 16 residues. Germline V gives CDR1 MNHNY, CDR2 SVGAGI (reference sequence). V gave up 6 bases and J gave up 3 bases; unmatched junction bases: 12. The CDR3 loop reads CASRRYGTGGYTEAFF. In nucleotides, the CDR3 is TGTGCCAGCAGACGCTACGGTACAGGGGGGTACACTGAAGCTTTCTTT.

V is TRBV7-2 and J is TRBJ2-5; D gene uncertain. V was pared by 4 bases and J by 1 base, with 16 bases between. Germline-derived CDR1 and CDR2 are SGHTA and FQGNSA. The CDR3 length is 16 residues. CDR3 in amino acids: CASSSRLGGSQETQYF. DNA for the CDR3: TGTGCCAGCAGCTCGAGACTGGGTGGTAGCCAAGAGACCCAGTACTTC. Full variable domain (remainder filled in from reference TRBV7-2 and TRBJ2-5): GAGVSQSPSNKVTEKGKDVELRCDPISGHTALYWYRQSLGQGLEFLIYFQGNSAPDKSGLPSDRFSAERTGGSVSTLTIQRTQQEDSAVYLCASSSRLGGSQETQYFGPGTRLLVL.

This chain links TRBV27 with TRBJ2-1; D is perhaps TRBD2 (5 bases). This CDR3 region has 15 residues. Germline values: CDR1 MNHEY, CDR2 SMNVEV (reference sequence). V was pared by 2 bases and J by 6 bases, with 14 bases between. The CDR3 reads CASSLTVGGLNEQFF. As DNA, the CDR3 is TGTGCCAGCAGTTTAACGGTCGGAGGACTCAATGAGCAGTTCTTC.

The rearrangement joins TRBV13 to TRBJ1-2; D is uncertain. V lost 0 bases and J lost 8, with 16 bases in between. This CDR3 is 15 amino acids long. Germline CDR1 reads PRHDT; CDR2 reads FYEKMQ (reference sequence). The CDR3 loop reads CASSLGPEVGSGYTF. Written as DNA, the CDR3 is TGTGCCAGCAGCTTAGGCCCGGAGGTCGGGTCGGGCTACACCTTC.

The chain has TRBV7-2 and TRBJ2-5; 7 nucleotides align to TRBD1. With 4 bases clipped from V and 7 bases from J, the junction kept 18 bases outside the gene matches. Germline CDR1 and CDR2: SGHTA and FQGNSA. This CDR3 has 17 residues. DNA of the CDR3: TGTGCCAGCAGCTATCCTCAGCGTGGACAGGCCCATGGGACCCAGTACTTC. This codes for CASSYPQRGQAHGTQYF. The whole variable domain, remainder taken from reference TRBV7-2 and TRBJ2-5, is GAGVSQSPSNKVTEKGKDVELRCDPISGHTALYWYRQSLGQGLEFLIYFQGNSAPDKSGLPSDRFSAERTGGSVSTLTIQRTQQEDSAVYLCASSYPQRGQAHGTQYFGPGTRLLVL.

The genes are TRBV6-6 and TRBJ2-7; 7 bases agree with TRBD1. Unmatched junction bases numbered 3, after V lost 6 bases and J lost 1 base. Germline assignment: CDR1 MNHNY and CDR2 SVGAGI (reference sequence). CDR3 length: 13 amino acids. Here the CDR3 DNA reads TGTGCCAGCAGAGGGACAGATTCCTACGAGCAGTACTTC. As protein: CASRGTDSYEQYF.

CDR3 bases: TGTGCCAGCAGCTTCCTCGGACTAGCGTCCACTGATACGCAGTATTTT. Protein: CASSFLGLASTDTQYF. J is TRBJ2-3 and V is TRBV5-4; 9 bases match TRBD2. CDR3 length equals 16 residues. Germline CDR1 SGHNT, CDR2 YYREEE (reference sequence). Trimming at V came to 2 bases and at J to 6 bases, leaving 10 bases not matched to a gene.

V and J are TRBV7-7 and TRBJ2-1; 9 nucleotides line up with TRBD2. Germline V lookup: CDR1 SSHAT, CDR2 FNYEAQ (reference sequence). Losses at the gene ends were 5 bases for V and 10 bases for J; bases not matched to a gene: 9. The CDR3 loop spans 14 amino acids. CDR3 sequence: CASSPGVAGEEQFF. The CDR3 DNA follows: TGTGCCAGCAGCCCAGGGGTAGCGGGAGAAGAGCAGTTCTTC.

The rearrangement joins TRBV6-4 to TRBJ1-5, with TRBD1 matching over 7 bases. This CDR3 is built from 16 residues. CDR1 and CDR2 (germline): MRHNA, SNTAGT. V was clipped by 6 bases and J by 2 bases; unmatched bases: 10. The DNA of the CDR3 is TGTGCCAGCAGAGTGGACAGGAAGTGCCGCAATCAGCCCCAGCATTTT. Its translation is CASRVDRKCRNQPQHF.

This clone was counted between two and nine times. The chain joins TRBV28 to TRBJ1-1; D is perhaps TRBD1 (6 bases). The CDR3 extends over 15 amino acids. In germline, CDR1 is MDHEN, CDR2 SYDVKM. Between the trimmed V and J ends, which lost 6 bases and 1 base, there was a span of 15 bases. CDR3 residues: CASRPPTTGNTEAFF. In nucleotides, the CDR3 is TGTGCCAGCAGACCCCCCACGACAGGGAACACTGAAGCTTTCTTT.

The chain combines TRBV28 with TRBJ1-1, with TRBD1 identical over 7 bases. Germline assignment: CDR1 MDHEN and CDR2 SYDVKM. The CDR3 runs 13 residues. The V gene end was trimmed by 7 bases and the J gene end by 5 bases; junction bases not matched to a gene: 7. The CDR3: CASTVDRRTEAFF. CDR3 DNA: TGTGCCAGCACTGTGGACAGGAGAACTGAAGCTTTCTTT.

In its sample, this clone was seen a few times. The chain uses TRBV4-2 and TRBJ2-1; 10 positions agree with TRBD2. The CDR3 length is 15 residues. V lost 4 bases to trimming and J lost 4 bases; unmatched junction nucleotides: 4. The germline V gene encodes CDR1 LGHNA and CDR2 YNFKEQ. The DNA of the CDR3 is TGTGCCAGCAGCCTAACTAGCGGGGATTACAATGAGCAGTTCTTC. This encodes CASSLTSGDYNEQFF.

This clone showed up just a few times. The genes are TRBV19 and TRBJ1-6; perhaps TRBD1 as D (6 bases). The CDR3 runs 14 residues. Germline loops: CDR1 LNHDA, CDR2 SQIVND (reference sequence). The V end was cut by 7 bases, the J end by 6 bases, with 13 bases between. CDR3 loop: CASTLGQLNSPLHF. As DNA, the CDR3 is TGTGCCAGTACGCTTGGACAGCTTAATTCACCCCTCCACTTT.

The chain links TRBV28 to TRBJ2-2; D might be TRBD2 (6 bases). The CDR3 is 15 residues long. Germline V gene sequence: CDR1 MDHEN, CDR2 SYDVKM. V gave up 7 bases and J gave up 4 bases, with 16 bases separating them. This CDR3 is CASKPGGWVTGELFF. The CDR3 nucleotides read TGTGCCAGCAAACCTGGAGGGTGGGTCACCGGGGAGCTGTTTTTT.

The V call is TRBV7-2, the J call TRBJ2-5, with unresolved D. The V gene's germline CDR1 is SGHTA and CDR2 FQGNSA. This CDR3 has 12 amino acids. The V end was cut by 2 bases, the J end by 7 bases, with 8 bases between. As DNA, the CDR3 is TGTGCCAGCAGCTTACCCTTCCTGACCCAGTACTTC. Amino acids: CASSLPFLTQYF.

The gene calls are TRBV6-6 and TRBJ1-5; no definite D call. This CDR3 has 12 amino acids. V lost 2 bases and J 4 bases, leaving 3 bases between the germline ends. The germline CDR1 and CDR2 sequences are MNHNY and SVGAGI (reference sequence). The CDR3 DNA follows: TGTGCCAGCAGTTACGAGAATCAGCCCCAGCATTTT. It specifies CASSYENQPQHF.

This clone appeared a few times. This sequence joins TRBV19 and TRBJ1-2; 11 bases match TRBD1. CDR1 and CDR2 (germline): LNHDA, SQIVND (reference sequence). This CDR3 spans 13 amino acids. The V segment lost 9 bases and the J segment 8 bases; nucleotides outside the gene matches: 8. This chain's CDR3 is CASTDRGRRGYTF. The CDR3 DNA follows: TGTGCCAGCACGGACAGGGGGCGACGAGGCTACACCTTC.

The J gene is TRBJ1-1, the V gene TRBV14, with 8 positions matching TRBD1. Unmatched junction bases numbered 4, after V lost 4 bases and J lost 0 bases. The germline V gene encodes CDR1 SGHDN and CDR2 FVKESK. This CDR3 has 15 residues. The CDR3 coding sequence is TGTGCCAGCAGCCGAACAGGGGGACTGAACACTGAAGCTTTCTTT. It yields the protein CASSRTGGLNTEAFF.

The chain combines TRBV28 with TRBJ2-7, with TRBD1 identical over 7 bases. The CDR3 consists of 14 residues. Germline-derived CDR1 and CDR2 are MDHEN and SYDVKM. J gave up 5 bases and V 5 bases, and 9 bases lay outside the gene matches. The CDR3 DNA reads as TGTGCCAGCAGTGGCCAGACAGGGTCGGACGAGCAGTACTTC. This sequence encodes CASSGQTGSDEQYF.